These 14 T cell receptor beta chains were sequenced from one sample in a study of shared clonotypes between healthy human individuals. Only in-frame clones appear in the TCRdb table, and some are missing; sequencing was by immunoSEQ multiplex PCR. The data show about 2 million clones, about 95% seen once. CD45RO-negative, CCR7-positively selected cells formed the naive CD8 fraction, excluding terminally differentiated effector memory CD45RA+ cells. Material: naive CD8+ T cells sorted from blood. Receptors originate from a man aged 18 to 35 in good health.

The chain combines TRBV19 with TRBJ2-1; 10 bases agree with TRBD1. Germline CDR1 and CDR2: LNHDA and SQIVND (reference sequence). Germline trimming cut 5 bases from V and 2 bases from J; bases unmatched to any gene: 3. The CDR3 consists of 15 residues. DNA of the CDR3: TGTGCCAGTAGTTACGGACAGGGGGCCTACAATGAGCAGTTCTTC. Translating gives CASSYGQGAYNEQFF.

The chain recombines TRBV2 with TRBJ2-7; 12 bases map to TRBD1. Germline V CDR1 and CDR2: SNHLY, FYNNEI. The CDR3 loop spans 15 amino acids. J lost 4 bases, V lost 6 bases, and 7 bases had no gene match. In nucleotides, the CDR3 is TGTGCCAGCAGACCGGGACAGGGGGCCTGGTACGAGCAGTACTTC. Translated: CASRPGQGAWYEQYF. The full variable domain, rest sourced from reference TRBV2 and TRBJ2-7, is EPEVTQTPSHQVTQMGQEVILRCVPISNHLYFYWYRQILGQKVEFLVSFYNNEISEKSEIFDDQFSVERPDGSNFTLKIRSTKLEDSAMYFCASRPGQGAWYEQYFGPGTRLTVT.

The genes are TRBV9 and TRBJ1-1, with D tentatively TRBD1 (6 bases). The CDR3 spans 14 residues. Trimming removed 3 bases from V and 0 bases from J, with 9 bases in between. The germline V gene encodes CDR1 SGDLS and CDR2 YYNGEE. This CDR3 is CASSEGHVNTEAFF. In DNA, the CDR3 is TGTGCCAGCAGCGAGGGACACGTGAACACTGAAGCTTTCTTT.

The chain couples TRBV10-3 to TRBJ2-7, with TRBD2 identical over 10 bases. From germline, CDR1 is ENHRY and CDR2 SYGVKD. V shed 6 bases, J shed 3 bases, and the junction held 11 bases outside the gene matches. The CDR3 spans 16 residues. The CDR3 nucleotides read TGTGCCATCAGCAACTCCCTAGCGGGAGACTTCTACGAGCAGTACTTC. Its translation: CAISNSLAGDFYEQYF.

The CDR3 nucleotides are TGTGCCAGCAGTTACTCCAGGGAGGGCCTCGAGCAGTACTTC. Translating gives CASSYSREGLEQYF. V gene TRBV6-5 combines with J gene TRBJ2-7; 7 positions agree with TRBD2. J was trimmed by 6 bases and V by 0 bases; bases with no gene match: 5. CDR3 size: 14 residues. Germline V CDR1 and CDR2: MNHEY, SVGAGI.

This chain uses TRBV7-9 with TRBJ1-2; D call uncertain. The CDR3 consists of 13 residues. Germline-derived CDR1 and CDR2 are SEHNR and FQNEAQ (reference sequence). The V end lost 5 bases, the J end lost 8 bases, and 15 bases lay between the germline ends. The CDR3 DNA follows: TGTGCCAGCAGCCCTGGTCTCGCTTGGGGCTACACCTTC. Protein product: CASSPGLAWGYTF. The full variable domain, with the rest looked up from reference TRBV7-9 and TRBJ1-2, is DTGVSQNPRHKITKRGQNVTFRCDPISEHNRLYWYRQTLGQGPEFLTYFQNEAQLEKSRLLSDRFSAERPKGSFSTLEIQRTEQGDSAMYLCASSPGLAWGYTFGSGTRLTVV.

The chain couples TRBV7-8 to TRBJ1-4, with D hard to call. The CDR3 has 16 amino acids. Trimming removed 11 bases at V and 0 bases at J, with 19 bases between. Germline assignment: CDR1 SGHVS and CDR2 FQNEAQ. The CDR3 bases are TGTGCCGGGTCAGACGGAACCGTTGCAACTAATGAAAAACTGTTTTTT. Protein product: CAGSDGTVATNEKLFF.

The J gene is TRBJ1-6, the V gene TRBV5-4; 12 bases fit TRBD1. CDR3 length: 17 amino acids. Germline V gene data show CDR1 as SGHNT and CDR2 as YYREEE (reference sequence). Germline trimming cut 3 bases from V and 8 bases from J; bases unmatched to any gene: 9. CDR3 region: CASSSIGTGGAYSPLHF. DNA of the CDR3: TGTGCCAGCAGCTCAATAGGGACAGGGGGCGCGTATTCACCCCTCCACTTT.

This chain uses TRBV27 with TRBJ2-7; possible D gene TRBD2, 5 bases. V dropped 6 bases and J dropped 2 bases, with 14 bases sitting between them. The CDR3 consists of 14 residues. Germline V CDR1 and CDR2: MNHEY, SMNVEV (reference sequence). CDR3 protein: CASRAVAGAYEQYF. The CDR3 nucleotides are TGTGCCAGCAGGGCCGTGGCCGGGGCCTACGAGCAGTACTTC.

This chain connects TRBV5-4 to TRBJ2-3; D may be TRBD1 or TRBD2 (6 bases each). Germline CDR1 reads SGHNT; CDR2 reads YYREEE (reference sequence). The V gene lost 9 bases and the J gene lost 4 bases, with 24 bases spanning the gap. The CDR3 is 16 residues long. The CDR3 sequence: CATRPSWRDIPDTQYF. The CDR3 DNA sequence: TGTGCCACCCGTCCCAGCTGGCGGGACATCCCAGATACGCAGTATTTT.

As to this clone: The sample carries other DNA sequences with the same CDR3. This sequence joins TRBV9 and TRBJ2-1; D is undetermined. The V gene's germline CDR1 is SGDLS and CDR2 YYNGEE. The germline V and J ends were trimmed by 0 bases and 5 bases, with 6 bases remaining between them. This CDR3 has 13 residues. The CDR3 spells CASSVVADNEQFF. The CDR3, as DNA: TGTGCCAGCAGCGTAGTCGCCGACAATGAGCAGTTCTTC.

CDR3 protein: CASSQGPHPEQYF. The CDR3 coding sequence is TGCGCCAGCAGCCAGGGACCGCACCCCGAGCAGTACTTC. This chain uses TRBV4-1 with TRBJ2-7; either TRBD1 or TRBD2 may supply D (5 bases each). Germline V CDR1 and CDR2: MGHRA, YSYEKL. The CDR3 is 13 amino acids. Trimming pared 3 bases from V and 6 bases from J, leaving 12 bases between.

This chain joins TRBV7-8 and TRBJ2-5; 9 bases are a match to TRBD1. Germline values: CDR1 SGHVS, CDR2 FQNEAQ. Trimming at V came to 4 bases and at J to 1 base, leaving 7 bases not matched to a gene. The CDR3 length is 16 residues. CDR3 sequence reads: CASSYSDRGVQETQYF. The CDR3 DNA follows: TGTGCCAGCAGCTACTCGGACAGGGGAGTCCAAGAGACCCAGTACTTC. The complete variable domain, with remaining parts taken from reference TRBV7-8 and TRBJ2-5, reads GAGVSQSPRYKVAKRGQDVALRCDPISGHVSLFWYQQALGQGPEFLTYFQNEAQLDKSGLPSDRFFAERPEGSVSTLKIQRTQQEDSAVYLCASSYSDRGVQETQYFGPGTRLLVL.

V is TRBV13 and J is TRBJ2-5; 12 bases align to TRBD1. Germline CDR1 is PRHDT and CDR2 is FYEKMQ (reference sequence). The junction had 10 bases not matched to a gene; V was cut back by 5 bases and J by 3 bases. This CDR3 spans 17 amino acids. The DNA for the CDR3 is TGTGCCAGCAGCCATGGACCGGGACAGGGGGCGAAAGAGACCCAGTACTTC. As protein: CASSHGPGQGAKETQYF.